A single sample gave rise to the 13 T cell receptor beta chains below, sequenced in a study of CD8+CD57+ T cells in acquired aplastic anemia. Individuals selected for sequencing had exhibited CD8+CD57+ cell expansion on flow cytometry. Profiling that covered TCR beta VDJ and CDR3 relied on genomic DNA as its template. From the reads, TCRdb called clonotypes with MiXCR, one entry per CDR3 protein. The sample holds 210,000 or so distinct CDR3 sequences, 40% to 60% seen once. Material: sorted CD4+, CD8+, or CD8+CD57+ T cells (not recorded which) from PBMCs. These receptors were obtained from a human donor with aplastic anemia.

The chain uses TRBV6-5 and TRBJ1-1; 7 nucleotides match TRBD1. The CDR3 has 12 amino acids. Germline CDR1 MNHEY, CDR2 SVGAGI. J was trimmed by 8 bases and V by 7 bases; bases with no gene match: 7. The CDR3 DNA is TGTGCCAGCAAGACGACAGGGTCCGAAGCTTTCTTT. Its translation: CASKTTGSEAFF.

This clonotype was seen ten or more times. The J gene is TRBJ2-2, the V gene TRBV9; D is unclear. The CDR3 spans 16 residues. Per germline, CDR1 SGDLS and CDR2 YYNGEE. The V gene lost 0 bases and the J gene lost 1 base, with 10 bases spanning the gap. CDR3 nucleotide sequence: TGTGCCAGCAGCGTAGCTGCGAGCTTGAACACCGGGGAGCTGTTTTTT. The encoded protein is CASSVAASLNTGELFF.

The rearrangement links TRBV25-1 to TRBJ1-5; 8 bases line up with TRBD1. Per the germline V gene, CDR1 is MGHDK and CDR2 is SYGVNS. This CDR3 region has 18 residues. The trim removed 5 bases at V and 0 bases at J, leaving 12 bases unmatched. The CDR3 loop reads CASSTRTGRTPSNQPQHF. For the CDR3, the DNA is TGTGCCAGCAGTACAAGGACAGGGCGAACCCCTAGCAATCAGCCCCAGCATTTT.

The J gene is TRBJ2-7, the V gene TRBV27; D is unclear. The CDR3 sequence is 14 residues long. Germline loops: CDR1 MNHEY, CDR2 SMNVEV (reference sequence). The V end lost 3 bases, the J end lost 0 bases, and 9 bases lay between the germline ends. The DNA for the CDR3 is TGTGCCAGCAGTTTCAGGCAGAACTCCTACGAGCAGTACTTC. This gives the protein CASSFRQNSYEQYF.

The CDR3 loop reads CASIDGGGSYEQYF. The DNA of the CDR3 is TGTGCCAGCATCGACGGAGGGGGCTCCTACGAGCAGTACTTC. V usage is TRBV7-3 and J usage is TRBJ2-7; D is perhaps TRBD1 or TRBD2 (6 bases each). Germline-derived CDR1 and CDR2 are SGHTA and FQGTGA. The CDR3 contains 14 residues. V dropped 7 bases and J dropped 0 bases, with 13 bases sitting between them.

This clonotype was recorded many times. The chain joins TRBV6-6 to TRBJ1-1; TRBD1 matches at 12 bases. The CDR3 length is 13 residues. V trimming: 7 bases; J trimming: 6 bases; junction bases outside the gene matches: 3. From germline, CDR1 is MNHNY and CDR2 SVGAGI (reference sequence). The CDR3 loop is CASIGTGGAEAFF. The CDR3, as DNA: TGTGCCAGCATCGGGACAGGGGGCGCTGAAGCTTTCTTT.

The rearrangement uses TRBV20-1 and TRBJ1-6, with 7 positions matching TRBD1. The germline CDR1 and CDR2 sequences are DFQATT and SNEGSKA (reference sequence). This CDR3 is 13 amino acids long. J was trimmed by 5 bases and V by 6 bases; bases with no gene match: 4. The CDR3 DNA reads TGCAGTGCCCTCGGACAGGATAATTCACCCCTCCACTTT. This codes for CSALGQDNSPLHF.

The chain joins TRBV7-2 to TRBJ1-1; tentatively, D is TRBD1 (5 bases). The germline V and J ends were trimmed by 4 bases and 4 bases, with 10 bases remaining between them. The length of the CDR3 is 13 residues. CDR1 SGHTA and CDR2 FQGNSA come from the germline V gene. As DNA, the CDR3 is TGTGCCAGCAGCTCCGGGAGGGGCACTGAAGCTTTCTTT. This sequence encodes CASSSGRGTEAFF.

This chain joins TRBV2 and TRBJ2-5, with 7 bases that match TRBD1. CDR1 and CDR2 (germline): SNHLY, FYNNEI. V trimming: 3 bases; J trimming: 5 bases; junction bases outside the gene matches: 9. This CDR3 is 15 amino acids long. This chain's CDR3 is CASSENRGTSETQYF. The CDR3 coding sequence is TGTGCCAGCAGTGAGAACAGGGGTACCTCGGAGACCCAGTACTTC.

For this clonotype: No DNA is shown, since the ends of the CDR3 on it are uncertain; the CDR3 is the one TCRdb lists. This chain connects TRBV7-8 to TRBJ2-2; TRBD1, the table's D call, lacks a check against the DNA. Germline lookup yields CDR1 SGHVS and CDR2 FQNEAQ. The CDR3 length is 24 residues, termini included. CDR3 loop: CASSLAWAGQGALRAVLRAGELFF.

This clonotype has at least ten counts. The chain couples TRBV6-5 to TRBJ2-5, with a possible D match to TRBD2 (7 bases). The germline gives CDR1 MNHEY, CDR2 SVGAGI. The V end lost 2 bases, the J end lost 5 bases, and 15 bases lay between the germline ends. The CDR3 covers 15 residues. As DNA, the CDR3 is TGTGCCAGCAGTTACGAGGGGGGAGGGATGGAGACCCAGTACTTC. Encoded protein: CASSYEGGGMETQYF.

This clonotype was seen many times. The chain has TRBV5-8 and TRBJ1-2; the D gene is possibly TRBD1 (5 bases). Trimming removed 0 bases at V and 6 bases at J, with 12 bases between. This CDR3 region has 14 residues. In germline, CDR1 is SGHTS, CDR2 YDEGEE. The CDR3 spells CASSLVVRAHGYTF. Written as DNA, the CDR3 is TGTGCCAGCAGCTTGGTAGTCAGGGCGCATGGCTACACCTTC.

At least ten counts were recorded for this clonotype. This chain links TRBV9 with TRBJ1-5; unclear D gene. The germline V gene has CDR1 SGDLS and CDR2 YYNGEE. The CDR3 consists of 15 residues. The V and J ends lost 0 bases and 15 bases respectively, with 22 bases between them. CDR3 in amino acids: CASSVAVGQGLPPHF. CDR3 nucleotides: TGTGCCAGCAGCGTAGCGGTAGGGCAAGGCTTACCGCCGCATTTT.